The clone carrying this T cell receptor (beta chain) was seen a few times. This entry comes from a study of T-cell reconstitution after alpha-beta-depleted transplantation in children. Germline V lookup: CDR1 MNHEY, CDR2 SVGEGT. Trimming left V 7 bases short and J 0 bases short, with 15 bases between. This CDR3 region has 15 residues. During its preparation, the TCRbeta library received unique molecular identifiers. Each CDR3 protein is one row after TCRdb ran MiXCR on the PCR reads. The sample includes 500,000 or so distinct CDR3 sequences, approximately 29% of them seen just once. V usage is TRBV6-2 or TRBV6-3 and J usage is TRBJ1-1; D possibly corresponds to TRBD1 (5 bases). This receptor was identified in a human donor who donated a stem cell graft to a child with aplastic anemia. This material consisted of PBMCs from the stem cell graft donor, taken from the stem cell graft. The CDR3 DNA reads TGTGCCAGCACCCCCTTGGGGGATATGAACACTGAAGCTTTCTTT. Protein sequence: CASTPLGDMNTEAFF.